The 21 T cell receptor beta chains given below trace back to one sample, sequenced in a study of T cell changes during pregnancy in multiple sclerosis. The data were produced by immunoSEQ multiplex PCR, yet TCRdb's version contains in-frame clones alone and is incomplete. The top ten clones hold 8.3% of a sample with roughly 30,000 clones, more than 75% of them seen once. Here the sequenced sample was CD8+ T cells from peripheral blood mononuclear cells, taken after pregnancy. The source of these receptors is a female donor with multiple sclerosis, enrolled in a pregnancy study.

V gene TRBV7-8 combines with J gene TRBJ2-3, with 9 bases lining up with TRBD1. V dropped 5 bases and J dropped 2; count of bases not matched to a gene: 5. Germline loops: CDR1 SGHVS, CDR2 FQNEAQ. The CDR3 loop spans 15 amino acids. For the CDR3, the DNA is TGTGCCAGCAGCCTCACAGGGGGCCTCACAGATACGCAGTATTTT. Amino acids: CASSLTGGLTDTQYF.

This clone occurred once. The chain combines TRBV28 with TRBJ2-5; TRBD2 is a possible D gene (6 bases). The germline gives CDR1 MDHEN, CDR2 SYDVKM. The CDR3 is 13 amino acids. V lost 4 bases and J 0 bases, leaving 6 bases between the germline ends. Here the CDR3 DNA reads TGTGCCAGCAGTTCGGGGGACCAAGAGACCCAGTACTTC. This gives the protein CASSSGDQETQYF.

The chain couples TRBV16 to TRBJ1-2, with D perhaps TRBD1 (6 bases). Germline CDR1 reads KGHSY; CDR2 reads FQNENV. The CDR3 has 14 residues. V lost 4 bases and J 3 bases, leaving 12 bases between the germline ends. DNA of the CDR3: TGTGCCAGCAGCCCACAGGGTACTCACTATGGCTACACCTTC. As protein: CASSPQGTHYGYTF.

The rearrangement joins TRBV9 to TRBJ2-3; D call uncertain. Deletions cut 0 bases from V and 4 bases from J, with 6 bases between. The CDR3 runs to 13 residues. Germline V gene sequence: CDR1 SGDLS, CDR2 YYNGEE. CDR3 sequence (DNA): TGTGCCAGCAGCGTAGCTGGCCCAGATACGCAGTATTTT. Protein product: CASSVAGPDTQYF.

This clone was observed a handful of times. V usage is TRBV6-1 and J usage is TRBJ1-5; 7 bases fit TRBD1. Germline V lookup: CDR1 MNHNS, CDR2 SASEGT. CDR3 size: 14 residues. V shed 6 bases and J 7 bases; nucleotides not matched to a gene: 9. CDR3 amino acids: CASRETGSGQPQHF. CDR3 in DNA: TGTGCCAGCAGGGAGACAGGGTCGGGGCAGCCCCAGCATTTT.

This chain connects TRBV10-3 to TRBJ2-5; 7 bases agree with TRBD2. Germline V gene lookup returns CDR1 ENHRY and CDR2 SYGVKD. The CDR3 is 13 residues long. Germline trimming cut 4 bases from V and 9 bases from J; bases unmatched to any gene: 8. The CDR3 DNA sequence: TGTGCCATCAGTGGGGGAGGGGAACGGGCCCAGTACTTC. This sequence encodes CAISGGGERAQYF.

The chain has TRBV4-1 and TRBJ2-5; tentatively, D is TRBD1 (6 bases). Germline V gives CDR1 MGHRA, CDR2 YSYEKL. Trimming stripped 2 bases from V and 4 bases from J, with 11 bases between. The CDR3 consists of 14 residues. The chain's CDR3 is CASSQPGAAETQYF. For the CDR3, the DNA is TGCGCCAGCAGCCAACCAGGGGCGGCAGAGACCCAGTACTTC.

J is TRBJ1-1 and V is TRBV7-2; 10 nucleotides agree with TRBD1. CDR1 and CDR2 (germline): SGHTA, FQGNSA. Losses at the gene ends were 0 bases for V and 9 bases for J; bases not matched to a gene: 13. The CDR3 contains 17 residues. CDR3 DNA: TGTGCCAGCAGCTTAGCTACTACCCTTCCGGGACAGGGGAAAGCTTTCTTT. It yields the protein CASSLATTLPGQGKAFF.

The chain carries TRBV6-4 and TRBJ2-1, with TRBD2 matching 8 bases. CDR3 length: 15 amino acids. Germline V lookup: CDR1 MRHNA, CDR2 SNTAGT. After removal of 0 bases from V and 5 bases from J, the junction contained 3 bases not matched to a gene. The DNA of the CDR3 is TGTGCCAGCAGTGACTCCGGGGGGGCCCACAATGAGCAGTTCTTC. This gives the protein CASSDSGGAHNEQFF.

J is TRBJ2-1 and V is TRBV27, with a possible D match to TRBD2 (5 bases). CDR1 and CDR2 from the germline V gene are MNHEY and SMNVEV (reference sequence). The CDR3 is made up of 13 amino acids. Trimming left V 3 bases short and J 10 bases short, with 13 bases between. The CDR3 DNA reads TGTGCCAGCAGTTTGTCTTGGTTAGCGGAGCAGTTCTTC. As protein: CASSLSWLAEQFF.

CDR3 nucleotides: TGTGCCAGCTCACCAGGATTAGGGAGAACCCAAGAGACCCAGTACTTC. This translates into CASSPGLGRTQETQYF. This sequence joins TRBV18 and TRBJ2-5, with a possible D match to TRBD2 (5 bases). Germline lookup yields CDR1 KGHSH and CDR2 LQKENI. V lost 2 bases and J 1 base, leaving 14 bases between the germline ends. This CDR3 comprises 16 residues.

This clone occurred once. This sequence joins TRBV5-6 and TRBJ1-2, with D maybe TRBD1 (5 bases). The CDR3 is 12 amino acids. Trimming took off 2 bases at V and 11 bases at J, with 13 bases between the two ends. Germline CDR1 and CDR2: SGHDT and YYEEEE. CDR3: CASSFRVPFYTF. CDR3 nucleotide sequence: TGTGCCAGCAGCTTCAGGGTCCCGTTTTACACCTTC.

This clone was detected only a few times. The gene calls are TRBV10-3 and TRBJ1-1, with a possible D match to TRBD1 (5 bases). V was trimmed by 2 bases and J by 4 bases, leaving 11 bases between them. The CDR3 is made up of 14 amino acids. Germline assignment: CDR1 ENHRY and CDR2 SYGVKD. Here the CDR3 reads CAISEGAGFTEAFF. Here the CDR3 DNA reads TGTGCCATCAGTGAGGGGGCAGGATTCACTGAAGCTTTCTTT.

The CDR3 sequence is CASSEPGGSTYEQYF. CDR3 DNA: TGTGCCAGCAGTGAACCAGGGGGATCAACCTACGAGCAGTACTTC. The chain couples TRBV2 to TRBJ2-7, with 7 nucleotides matching TRBD1. V lost 2 bases to trimming and J lost 2 bases; unmatched junction nucleotides: 6. The germline V gene encodes CDR1 SNHLY and CDR2 FYNNEI. The CDR3 contains 15 residues.

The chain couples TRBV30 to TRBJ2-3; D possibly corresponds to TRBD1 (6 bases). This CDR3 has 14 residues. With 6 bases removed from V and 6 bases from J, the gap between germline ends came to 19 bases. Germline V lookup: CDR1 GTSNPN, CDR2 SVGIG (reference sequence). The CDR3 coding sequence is TGTGCCTGCAATAACAGGGCCTCACGGGATACGCAGTATTTT. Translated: CACNNRASRDTQYF. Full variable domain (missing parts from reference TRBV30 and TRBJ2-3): SQTIHQWPATLVQPVGSPLSLECTVEGTSNPNLYWYRQAAGRGLQLLFYSVGIGQISSEVPQNLSASRPQDRQFILSSKKLLLSDSGFYLCACNNRASRDTQYFGPGTRLTVL.

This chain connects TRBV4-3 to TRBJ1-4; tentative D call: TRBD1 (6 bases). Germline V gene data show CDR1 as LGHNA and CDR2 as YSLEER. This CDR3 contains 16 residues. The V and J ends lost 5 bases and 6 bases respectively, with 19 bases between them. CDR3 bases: TGCGCCAGCAGCTCATTATGGGACAAGGTAGATGAAAAACTGTTTTTT. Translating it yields CASSSLWDKVDEKLFF.

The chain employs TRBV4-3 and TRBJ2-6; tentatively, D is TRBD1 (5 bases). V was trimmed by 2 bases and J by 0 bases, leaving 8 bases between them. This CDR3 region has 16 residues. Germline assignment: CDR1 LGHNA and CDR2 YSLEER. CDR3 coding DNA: TGCGCCAGCAGCCAATCCACAGGCTCTGGGGCCAACGTCCTGACTTTC. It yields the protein CASSQSTGSGANVLTF.

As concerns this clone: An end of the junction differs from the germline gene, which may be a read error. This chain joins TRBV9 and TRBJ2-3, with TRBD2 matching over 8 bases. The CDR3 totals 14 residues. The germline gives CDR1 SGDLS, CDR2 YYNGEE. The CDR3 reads CAGSVSGKVDTQYF. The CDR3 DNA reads TGTGCCGGCAGCGTTAGCGGGAAGGTAGATACGCAGTATTTT.

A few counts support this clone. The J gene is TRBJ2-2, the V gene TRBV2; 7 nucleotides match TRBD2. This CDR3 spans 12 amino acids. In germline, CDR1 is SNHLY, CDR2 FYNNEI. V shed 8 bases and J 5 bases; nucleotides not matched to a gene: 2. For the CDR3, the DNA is TGTGCCAGCGTCGGGGGGACCGGGGAGCTGTTTTTT. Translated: CASVGGTGELFF.

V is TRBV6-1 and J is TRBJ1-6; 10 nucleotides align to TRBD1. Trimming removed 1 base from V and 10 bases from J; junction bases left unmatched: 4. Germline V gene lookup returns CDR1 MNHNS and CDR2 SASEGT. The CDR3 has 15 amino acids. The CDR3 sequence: CASSEEETGGSPLHF. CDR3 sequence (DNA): TGTGCCAGCAGTGAAGAAGAGACAGGGGGCTCACCCCTCCACTTT.

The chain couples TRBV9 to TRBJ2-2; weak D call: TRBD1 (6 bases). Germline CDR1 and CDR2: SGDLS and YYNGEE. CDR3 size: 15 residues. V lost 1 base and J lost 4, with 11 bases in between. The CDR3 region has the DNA TGTGCCAGCAGCGTAATACAGGGAAGCACCGGGGAGCTGTTTTTT. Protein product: CASSVIQGSTGELFF.